This T cell receptor beta chain is drawn from a study of blood T cell repertoires in COVID-19. The wider study: In each case, the material was cDNA or gDNA derived from T cells, B-cell-depleted T cells, or PBMCs.

The protocol was immunoSEQ multiplex PCR, while the TCRdb copy is restricted to in-frame clones and leaves out a portion. This repertoire shows roughly 120,000 clones, around four fifths found once; its top ten account for 8.1%. This TCR came from a woman aged 40 to 55 with acute or convalescent COVID-19. The sequencing sample was made of peripheral blood.

The CDR3 DNA reads as TGTGCCAGCAGCTTGTCCCCAGGGGGCAACTATGGCTACACCTTC. Translated, it gives CASSLSPGGNYGYTF. The chain recombines TRBV5-4 with TRBJ1-2; 8 bases are a match to TRBD1. CDR1 and CDR2 from the germline V gene are SGHNT and YYREEE (reference sequence). The trim removed 1 base at V and 2 bases at J, leaving 4 bases unmatched. This CDR3 region has 15 residues.